What follows is one TCR beta chain and its context. These data are taken from a study of shared clonotypes between healthy human individuals. Whole-study context: Researchers assigned three CD4 naive, three CD4 memory, two CD8 naive and one CD8 memory plate to each donor.

Donors were healthy HIV-negative adults without recent acute infections or vaccinations. This CDR3 comprises 14 residues. Germline values: CDR1 SEHNR, CDR2 FQNEAQ (reference sequence). Trimming left V 1 base short and J 3 bases short, with 6 bases between. The method was immunoSEQ multiplex PCR; TCRdb's version includes in-frame clones alone and lacks a portion of them. The sample carries 2,500,000 or so clones, approximately 90% recorded once. The sequence was collected from a man between 18 and 35 years old in good health. Some clones in this sample may be carry-over from other donors' samples. The sequenced material came from naive CD4+ T cells from PBMCs. Subset given: CD45RA+ positively selected. The rearrangement joins TRBV7-9 to TRBJ1-4, with unresolved D. Here the CDR3 reads CASSLGVSNEKLFF. DNA for the CDR3: TGTGCCAGCAGCTTAGGGGTATCTAATGAAAAACTGTTTTTT.